These 2 T cell receptor beta chains share one sample of origin, sequenced in a study of cytomegalovirus exposure and HLA in healthy donors. Primers for the PCR totalled 60 Vbeta and 13 Jbeta. Some clones are missing from TCRdb's copy, which holds only in-frame ones; the method was immunoSEQ multiplex PCR. The sample carries approximately 170,000 clones, approximately 81% recorded once. Sequenced: PBMCs. The source of these receptors is a male donor in good health and CMV-seronegative.

The gene calls are TRBV7-9 and TRBJ1-4; D is uncertain. Trimming stripped 3 bases from V and 3 bases from J, with 8 bases between. CDR3 length: 14 amino acids. Germline CDR1 is SEHNR and CDR2 is FQNEAQ (reference sequence). The CDR3 coding sequence is TGTGCCAGCAGCTTCTCGCGGGCTAATGAAAAACTGTTTTTT. Translated, it gives CASSFSRANEKLFF. Full variable domain (remainder filled in from reference TRBV7-9 and TRBJ1-4): DTGVSQNPRHKITKRGQNVTFRCDPISEHNRLYWYRQTLGQGPEFLTYFQNEAQLEKSRLLSDRFSAERPKGSFSTLEIQRTEQGDSAMYLCASSFSRANEKLFFGSGTQLSVL.

The gene calls are TRBV19 and TRBJ2-2, with 10 nucleotides matching TRBD2. The germline CDR1 and CDR2 sequences are LNHDA and SQIVND (reference sequence). The CDR3 has 15 amino acids. V trimming: 4 bases; J trimming: 5 bases; junction bases outside the gene matches: 4. The CDR3 spells CASSTSGSVTGELFF. CDR3 DNA sequence: TGTGCCAGTAGTACTAGCGGGAGTGTAACCGGGGAGCTGTTTTTT. The full variable domain, rest sourced from reference TRBV19 and TRBJ2-2, is DGGITQSPKYLFRKEGQNVTLSCEQNLNHDAMYWYRQDPGQGLRLIYYSQIVNDFQKGDIAEGYSVSREKKESFPLTVTSAQKNPTAFYLCASSTSGSVTGELFFGEGSRLTVL.